This T cell receptor (beta chain) was sequenced in a study of blood T cell repertoires in COVID-19. Across the study: Specimens from acute and convalescent COVID-19 originated in the United States, Italy and Spain.

V was clipped by 7 bases and J by 5 bases, with 9 bases between them. Germline assignment: CDR1 MNHEY and CDR2 SMNVEV (reference sequence). The CDR3 length is 13 residues. In the study's own analysis: Reference gene primer amplification yielded estimated nucleated cell counts. Sequencing was performed with immunoSEQ multiplex PCR; in TCRdb, only in-frame clones are kept and a portion is missing. The DNA was the basis for D and trimming; V, J and clone size are from that table. The repertoire has tens of thousands of clones, approximately 80% of them found once; the top ten carry 25%. The sequencing input was peripheral blood. The sequence was collected from a man aged 55 to 69 with acute or convalescent COVID-19. The V and J genes are TRBV27 and TRBJ1-6; no clear D. CDR3 region: CASTEAHNSPLHF. The DNA of the CDR3 is TGTGCCAGCACGGAGGCTCATAATTCACCCCTCCACTTT.